This TCR beta chain appears in the sequencing data of a study of T cells in Graves' hyperthyroidism and ophthalmopathy. TCR beta CDR3 sequences were amplified from RNA transcripts. Primed by the HTBI set, a first-round RT-PCR was run on the TCR CDR3. TCRdb passed the multiplex PCR reads through MiXCR, listing each CDR3 protein once. The sample holds fewer than 850,000 distinct CDR3 sequences, around a sixth seen once. This clonotype appeared many times. Material: blood. The TCR originated in a middle-aged man with Graves' hyperthyroidism.

The DNA for the CDR3 is TGTGCCTGGAACGGGGGCACAGATACGCAGTATTTT. Its translation: CAWNGGTDTQYF. The V and J genes are TRBV30 and TRBJ2-3; possibly TRBD2 for D (5 bases). The CDR3 has 12 amino acids. Trimming shortened V by 4 bases and J by 1 base, and 6 bases separated the two germline ends. The germline V gene encodes CDR1 GTSNPN and CDR2 SVGIG (reference sequence). The whole variable domain, remainder taken from reference TRBV30 and TRBJ2-3, is SQTIHQWPATLVQPVGSPLSLECTVEGTSNPNLYWYRQAAGRGLQLLFYSVGIGQISSEVPQNLSASRPQDRQFILSSKKLLLSDSGFYLCAWNGGTDTQYFGPGTRLTVL.